The clone carrying this T cell receptor (beta chain) showed up just a few times. Its cognate antigen is unknown. The sample is drawn from a study of blood T cells in healthy people across ages. Study-level findings and limits: The recorded TCR beta diversity per million T cells decreased in a roughly linear manner with age. Researchers deemed the diversity estimates from one million T cells underestimates.

Each donor gave roughly 9.8 milliliters of peripheral blood. The CDR3 consists of 13 residues. Trimming stripped 5 bases from V and 5 bases from J, with 11 bases between. Looked up from germline, CDR1 is SGHTA and CDR2 is FQGTGA. It was with a sample-barcoded 5' primer and a J-beta primer mix that a second PCR of about 7 to 12 cycles was run. TCRdb re-called the 5' RACE reads through MiXCR, storing one row per CDR3 protein. The sample shows approximately 800,000 distinct CDR3 sequences, 56% of them seen only once. V is TRBV7-3 and J is TRBJ2-3; TRBD1 might be the D (5 bases). The sequenced sample was blood. This TCR was sampled from a man aged 35 to 55 in good health. DNA of the CDR3: TGTGCCAGCAGCCAAACAGGATTAGATACGCAGTATTTT. Translated: CASSQTGLDTQYF.